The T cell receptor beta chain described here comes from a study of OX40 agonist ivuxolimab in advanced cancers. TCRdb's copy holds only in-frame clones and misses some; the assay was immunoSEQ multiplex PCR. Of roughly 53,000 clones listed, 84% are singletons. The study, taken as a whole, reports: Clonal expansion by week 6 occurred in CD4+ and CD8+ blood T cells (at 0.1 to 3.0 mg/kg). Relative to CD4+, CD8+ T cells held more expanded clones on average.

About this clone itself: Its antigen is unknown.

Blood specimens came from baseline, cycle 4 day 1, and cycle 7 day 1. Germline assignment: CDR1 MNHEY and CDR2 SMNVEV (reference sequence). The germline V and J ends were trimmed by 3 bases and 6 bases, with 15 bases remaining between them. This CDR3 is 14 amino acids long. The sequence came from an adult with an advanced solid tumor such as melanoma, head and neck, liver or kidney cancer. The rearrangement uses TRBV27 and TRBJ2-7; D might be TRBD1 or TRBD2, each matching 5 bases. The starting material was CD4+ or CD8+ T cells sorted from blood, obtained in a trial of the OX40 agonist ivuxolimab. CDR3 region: CASSLFFRGSEQYF. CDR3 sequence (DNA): TGTGCCAGCAGTTTGTTTTTTCGGGGCAGCGAGCAGTACTTC.